This record concerns one T cell receptor beta chain sequence. In the study's own analysis: Reference gene primer amplification gave estimated nucleated cell counts. The table came from immunoSEQ multiplex PCR; TCRdb's copy has only in-frame clones and leaves some out. V, J and clone size were drawn from that table, and D and trimming were deduced from the DNA. The table shows roughly 120,000 clones, with 86% occurring only once. Germline V gives CDR1 SGHKS, CDR2 YYEKEE (reference sequence). V shed 3 bases, J shed 6 bases, and the junction held 3 bases outside the gene matches. The CDR3 contains 15 residues. The sample belongs to a study of blood T cell repertoires in COVID-19. Looking at the study overall: Samples representing acute and convalescent COVID-19 were sourced from the United States, Italy and Spain. Sample material is recorded as cDNA or gDNA derived from T cells, B-cell-depleted T cells, or PBMCs.

The sequenced sample was peripheral blood. This receptor was obtained from a man between 70 and 80 years old who had recovered from COVID-19. The chain combines TRBV5-5 with TRBJ2-7; 16 bases align to TRBD2. The DNA of the CDR3 is TGTGCCAGCAGCTCGGGACTAGCGGGGGGGCGCGAGCAGTACTTC. Translating it yields CASSSGLAGGREQYF. Full variable domain (missing parts from reference TRBV5-5 and TRBJ2-7): DAGVTQSPTHLIKTRGQQVTLRCSPISGHKSVSWYQQVLGQGPQFIFQYYEKEERGRGNFPDRFSARQFPNYSSELNVNALLLGDSALYLCASSSGLAGGREQYFGPGTRLTVT.